What follows are 31 T cell receptor delta chains derived from one specimen sequenced in a study of gamma-delta chains in newborns, infants, children. TCRdb re-called the reads using CATT. Here the sample spans 6,000 to 6,500 delta-chain clones, about 2.5% being singletons. The sequenced sample was blood. Receptors originate from a child who was a newborn, infant or young child, either healthy, febrile or measles-vaccinated (not recorded which).

This clone appeared a few times. This may be a read error, as it is one base from a much larger clone. The V gene is TRDV2, the J gene TRDJ2, with TRDD3 identical over 11 bases. The CDR3 runs to 19 residues. Germline V gene lookup returns CDR1 GEAIGNYY and CDR2 EKD. Here the CDR3 DNA reads TGTGCCTGTGACCCTGTACTGGGGGATAAGAAAGCTTTGACAGCACGACTCTTCTTT. This gives the protein CACDPVLGDKKALTARLFF.

Notes on this clone: This DNA translates differently at residue 12 from the TCRdb protein, which is that of a much larger clone; a read error is likely, and the protein shown is the DNA's own translation. This chain joins TRDV2 and TRDJ3; 10 bases are a match to TRDD3. TCRdb does not report a J gene; here it was assigned by matching the DNA to germline references. This CDR3 has 17 amino acids. Germline loops: CDR1 GEAIGNYY, CDR2 EKD. In nucleotides, the CDR3 is TGTGCCTGTGACAGTACTGGGGGATCCTGGGACAGCCGACAGATGTTTTTC. It encodes CACDSTGGSWDSRQMFF.

The rearrangement links TRDV2 to TRDJ3; 7 nucleotides agree with TRDD3. CDR1 and CDR2 from the germline V gene are GEAIGNYY and EKD. J was trimmed by 4 bases and V by 0 bases; bases with no gene match: 8. The CDR3 totals 18 residues. The CDR3 spells CACDTVTGDYWDTRQMFF. Written as DNA, the CDR3 is TGTGCCTGTGACACCGTTACTGGGGATTATTGGGACACCCGACAGATGTTTTTC.

Points on this clone: A much larger clone differs by one base, so this may be a read error. This specimen includes other DNA sequences encoding the same CDR3. The chain uses TRDV2 and TRDJ3, with D possibly TRDD3 on 5 matching bases. CDR1 is GEAIGNYY, CDR2 EKD, per germline. The CDR3 runs 17 residues. CDR3 region: CACDAFTSSWDTRQMFF. In nucleotides, the CDR3 is TGTGCCTGTGACGCCTTTACGAGCTCCTGGGATACCCGACAGATGTTTTTC.

This clone rates as medium-sized. The V call is TRDV2, the J call TRDJ3; unclear D gene. The V and J ends lost 5 bases and 0 bases respectively, with 4 bases between them. Germline CDR1 is GEAIGNYY and CDR2 is EKD. This CDR3 is 14 amino acids long. DNA for the CDR3: TGTGCCTGTGGGGGCTCCTGGGACACCCGACAGATGTTTTTC. As protein: CACGGSWDTRQMFF.

This clone was recorded a few times. A much larger clone lies a single base off, so this may be a read error. Other DNA sequences from this sample encode an identical CDR3 as well. The CDR3 DNA sequence: TGTGCCTGCGATCCCGGATTCGCCAACTCCTGGGACACCCGACAGATGTTTTTC. Translation gives CACDPGFANSWDTRQMFF. V is TRDV2 and J is TRDJ3; no clear D gene. This CDR3 contains 18 residues. The V gene's germline CDR1 is GEAIGNYY and CDR2 EKD. Trimming stripped 7 bases from V and 0 bases from J, with 18 bases between.

About this clone itself: A much more abundant neighbour one base away suggests this may be a read error. The V and J genes are TRDV2 and TRDJ3; 7 bases are a match to TRDD3. The J gene was not available in TCRdb and was assigned here by matching the DNA to germline segments. Trimming at V came to 2 bases and at J to 5 bases, leaving 23 bases not matched to a gene. The CDR3 is 22 amino acids. CDR1 is GEAIGNYY and CDR2 is EKD in the germline V gene. The CDR3 DNA follows: TGTGCCTGTGACAGGGTACAGTACGGCGGGGGATCCGAATCCCGGGACACCCGACAGATGTTTTTC. Its protein is CACDRVQYGGGSESRDTRQMFF.

By proportion, this clone is medium-sized (0.01 to 0.1%). Other DNA sequences in the same sample also yield this CDR3. The chain employs TRDV2 and TRDJ3, with 8 bases fitting TRDD3. Unmatched junction bases numbered 12, after V lost 0 bases and J lost 0 bases. The CDR3 is 21 amino acids. Germline V CDR1 and CDR2: GEAIGNYY, EKD. Here the CDR3 DNA reads TGTGCCTGTGACACCGTACTGGGGGCTAAGGGGAGCTCCTGGGACACCCGACAGATGTTTTTC. Translation gives CACDTVLGAKGSSWDTRQMFF.

In this sample, this clone turned up a few times. The V and J genes are TRDV2 and TRDJ3; 13 bases are shared with TRDD3. CDR1 and CDR2 (germline): GEAIGNYY, EKD. CDR3 length: 19 residues. V dropped 3 bases and J dropped 1; count of bases not matched to a gene: 5. The CDR3 sequence: CACDATGGYGSWDTRQMFF. The CDR3 coding sequence is TGTGCCTGTGACGCGACTGGGGGATACGGGTCCTGGGACACCCGACAGATGTTTTTC.

With respect to this clone: This could be a read error, since a much larger clone is one nucleotide away. The sample holds other DNA sequences that translate to the same CDR3. The genes are TRDV2 and TRDJ3, with TRDD3 as a possible D gene (6 bases). This CDR3 comprises 19 residues. Germline values: CDR1 GEAIGNYY, CDR2 EKD. Trimming left V 0 bases short and J 5 bases short, with 19 bases between. CDR3 protein: CACDTVLGDTLRDTRQMFF. CDR3 coding DNA: TGTGCCTGTGACACCGTACTGGGAGATACGCTAAGGGACACCCGACAGATGTTTTTC.

Of note for this clone: A clone one base away is much larger, so this may be a read error. The chain has TRDV2 and TRDJ1; a weak D match, TRDD3 (6 bases). The CDR3 sequence is 16 residues long. Germline values: CDR1 GEAIGNYY, CDR2 EKD. The V end was cut by 1 base, the J end by 3 bases, with 17 bases between. CDR3 DNA: TGTGCCTGTGACACTCTGGGGATCGAGCCGGCCGATAAACTCATCTTT. Translated: CACDTLGIEPADKLIF.

In its sample, this clone was seen a few times. A far larger clone is a single base away, which makes a read error likely. The chain has TRDV2 and TRDJ2; 9 bases align to TRDD3. The CDR3 totals 16 residues. The germline V gene has CDR1 GEAIGNYY and CDR2 EKD. J gave up 4 bases and V 1 base, and 6 bases lay outside the gene matches. The CDR3 loop is CACDTLGEASTAQLFF. As DNA, the CDR3 is TGTGCCTGTGACACACTGGGGGAAGCTTCGACAGCACAACTCTTCTTT.

By sample fraction, this clone is medium-sized. Other DNA sequences from this sample encode an identical CDR3 as well. This chain links TRDV2 with TRDJ3, with TRDD3 matching over 8 bases. The CDR3 has 20 amino acids. Trimming removed 3 bases from V and 0 bases from J; junction bases left unmatched: 12. Germline assignment: CDR1 GEAIGNYY and CDR2 EKD. The CDR3 sequence: CACDFTGGYGSSWDTRQMFF. The DNA for the CDR3 is TGTGCCTGTGACTTTACTGGGGGGTACGGAAGCTCCTGGGACACCCGACAGATGTTTTTC.

On this clone: Just one base apart from a much larger clone, this may be a read error. Other DNA sequences of this sample code for an identical CDR3. The V call is TRDV2, the J call TRDJ3, with TRDD3 matching over 10 bases. J gave up 0 bases and V 0 bases, and 4 bases lay outside the gene matches. The CDR3 is made up of 19 amino acids. Germline lookup yields CDR1 GEAIGNYY and CDR2 EKD. The CDR3 protein is CACDTVLGDASWDTRQMFF. Here the CDR3 DNA reads TGTGCCTGTGACACCGTACTGGGGGATGCCTCCTGGGACACCCGACAGATGTTTTTC.

This clone was seen a handful of times. Possible read error: a much larger clone is one base away. This sample includes further DNA sequences coding for the same CDR3. This chain uses TRDV2 with TRDJ3; 8 bases agree with TRDD3. Trimming took 0 bases from V and 0 from J; bases not matched to a gene: 6. The germline CDR1 and CDR2 sequences are GEAIGNYY and EKD. The CDR3 is 19 residues long. The CDR3 loop reads CACDTVLGVSSWDTRQMFF. DNA of the CDR3: TGTGCCTGTGACACCGTACTGGGGGTGAGCTCCTGGGACACCCGACAGATGTTTTTC.

This clone is medium-sized within its sample. The sample holds other DNA sequences that translate to the same CDR3. The chain links TRDV2 to TRDJ3; TRDD3 might be the D (5 bases). Trimming pared 1 base from V and 0 bases from J, leaving 15 bases between. Per germline, CDR1 GEAIGNYY and CDR2 EKD. The CDR3 consists of 19 residues. For the CDR3, the DNA is TGTGCCTGTGACACAGGGGGCTCGGGGAGCTCCTGGGACACCCGACAGATGTTTTTC. Its protein is CACDTGGSGSSWDTRQMFF.

This clone has more than one count but fewer than ten. An end of the junction differs from the germline gene, which may be a read error. The identical CDR3 is also encoded by other nucleotide sequences in the sample. The genes are TRDV2 and TRDJ3, with a weak D call TRDD3 (5 bases). Germline CDR1 and CDR2: GEAIGNYY and EKD. This CDR3 has 19 residues. The CDR3 sequence: CACGTVGDSSSWDTRQMFF. The CDR3 DNA follows: TGTGCCTGTGGCACCGTTGGGGACTCTAGCTCCTGGGACACCCGACAGATGTTTTTC.

Remarks on this clone: This likely came from a read error, as a far larger clone is one base away. Other nucleotide sequences from this sample produce the same CDR3. V is TRDV2 and J is TRDJ3, with D unresolved. The V gene's germline CDR1 is GEAIGNYY and CDR2 EKD. V was cut by 4 bases and J by 0 bases, with 15 bases left in between. This CDR3 has 18 residues. CDR3 protein: CACDPGFANSWDTRQMFF. The CDR3 coding sequence is TGTGCCTGTGATCCTGGATTCGCCAACTCCTGGGACACCCGACAGATGTTTTTC.

As concerns this clone: This DNA translates differently at residue 2 from the TCRdb protein, which is that of a much larger clone; a read error is likely, and the protein shown is the DNA's own translation. The chain carries TRDV2 and TRDJ2; 8 nucleotides line up with TRDD3. The CDR3 loop spans 14 amino acids. The germline gives CDR1 GEAIGNYY, CDR2 EKD. CDR3 in DNA: TGTTCCTGTGACACCTGGGGGATGACAGCACAACTCTTCTTT. It codes for CSCDTWGMTAQLFF.

By share, this clone counts as medium-sized. The chain joins TRDV2 to TRDJ3, with 9 bases that match TRDD3. V dropped 0 bases and J dropped 0; count of bases not matched to a gene: 5. Germline V CDR1 and CDR2: GEAIGNYY, EKD. The CDR3 has 19 residues. CDR3 sequence reads: CACDTGDWGSSWDTRQMFF. CDR3 nucleotides: TGTGCCTGTGACACCGGGGACTGGGGGAGCTCCTGGGACACCCGACAGATGTTTTTC.

This clone is termed medium-sized. Other DNA sequences of this sample code for an identical CDR3. Written as DNA, the CDR3 is TGTGCCTGTGACACTGGGGGATACCTCTCCTGGGACACCCGACAGATGTTTTTC. Translation: CACDTGGYLSWDTRQMFF. The gene calls are TRDV2 and TRDJ3; 10 nucleotides match TRDD3. The V and J ends lost 1 base and 0 bases, in that order; junction bases with no gene match: 2. The CDR3 runs to 18 residues. The germline CDR1 and CDR2 sequences are GEAIGNYY and EKD.

Remarks on this clone: TCRdb records a much larger clone's protein for this DNA, with a difference at residue 11 that likely arises from a read error; the protein given is the translation of the DNA. V gene TRDV2 combines with J gene TRDJ2, with 13 nucleotides matching TRDD3. Germline trimming cut 3 bases from V and 6 bases from J; bases unmatched to any gene: 6. CDR3 length: 16 amino acids. Germline V gene lookup returns CDR1 GEAIGNYY and CDR2 EKD. The CDR3, as DNA: TGTGCCTGTGACGTACTGGGGGATACGGAGGCAGCACAACTCTTCTTT. It yields the protein CACDVLGDTEAAQLFF.

This clone was counted a few times. This may be a read error, as it is one base from a much larger clone. Other DNA sequences from this sample encode an identical CDR3 as well. This sequence joins TRDV2 and TRDJ3; 8 nucleotides match TRDD3. The CDR3 is 18 residues long. In germline, CDR1 is GEAIGNYY, CDR2 EKD. As DNA, the CDR3 is TGTGCTTGTGACTCGTACTGGGGGGCTACCTGGGACACCCGACAGATGTTTTTC. It specifies CACDSYWGATWDTRQMFF.

CDR3 amino acids: CACDGVWGSSWDTRQMFF. CDR3 in DNA: TGTGCCTGTGACGGCGTTTGGGGGAGCTCCTGGGACACCCGACAGATGTTTTTC. The chain links TRDV2 to TRDJ3; TRDD3 matches 7 bases. The CDR3 has 18 amino acids. Germline V gene data show CDR1 as GEAIGNYY and CDR2 as EKD. The V segment lost 3 bases and the J segment 0 bases; nucleotides outside the gene matches: 7.

This clone was counted between two and nine times. Relative to the germline gene, one junction end is altered; a read error may explain this. Distinct nucleotide sequences in the sample also encode this CDR3. The chain has TRDV2 and TRDJ2; 8 nucleotides align to TRDD3. Germline V gene data show CDR1 as GEAIGNYY and CDR2 as EKD. This CDR3 has 16 amino acids. The DNA of the CDR3 is TGTGCCTGCGACACCGCGGGGATACCTTTGACAGCACAACTCTTCTTT. It is translated as CACDTAGIPLTAQLFF.

V is TRDV2 and J is TRDJ1; D gene ambiguous. Germline V CDR1 and CDR2: GEAIGNYY, EKD. There are 15 residues in the CDR3. The V gene lost 0 bases and the J gene lost 0 bases, with 10 bases spanning the gap. The CDR3 sequence is CACDTVERDTDKLIF. In DNA form, the CDR3 reads TGTGCCTGTGACACCGTTGAAAGGGACACCGATAAACTCATCTTT.

Only a few counts were recorded for this clone. The protein held in TCRdb is that of a much larger clone and does not match this DNA's translation at residue 6, likely because of a read error; the protein shown is translated from the DNA. Other DNA sequences in the sample encode the same CDR3. The chain combines TRDV2 with TRDJ2; D is perhaps TRDD3 (5 bases). V dropped 0 bases and J dropped 2 bases, with 18 bases sitting between them. The CDR3 runs to 18 residues. The germline V gene encodes CDR1 GEAIGNYY and CDR2 EKD. CDR3 in DNA: TGTGCCTGTGACACCGAGGGGGCTACGCAAGAGTTGACAGCACAACTCTTCTTT. This sequence encodes CACDTEGATQELTAQLFF.

About this clone itself: A much larger clone differs by one base, so this may be a read error. The CDR3 spells CACDGLDFRDTGLTAQLFF. The DNA of the CDR3 is TGTGCCTGTGACGGGCTAGATTTCAGGGATACAGGTTTGACAGCACAACTCTTCTTT. This rearrangement joins TRDV2 to TRDJ2; 7 nucleotides line up with TRDD3. The V gene end was trimmed by 3 bases and the J gene end by 1 base; junction bases not matched to a gene: 16. The germline CDR1 and CDR2 sequences are GEAIGNYY and EKD. The CDR3 loop spans 19 amino acids.

By sample share, this clone is medium-sized. This sample includes further DNA sequences coding for the same CDR3. CDR3 bases: TGTGCCTGTGACACCTCGTACTGGGGGAGCTCCTGGGACACCCGACAGATGTTTTTC. Encoded protein: CACDTSYWGSSWDTRQMFF. The chain carries TRDV2 and TRDJ3; TRDD3 matches at 9 bases. The CDR3 runs to 19 residues. The ends lost 0 bases at V and 0 bases at J; junction bases unmatched: 5. The germline gives CDR1 GEAIGNYY, CDR2 EKD.

In regard to this clone: TCRdb's listed protein matches a much larger clone and diverges from this DNA's translation at residue 10, likely through a read error; the protein shown comes from the DNA. The J gene is TRDJ3, the V gene TRDV2; 11 bases align to TRDD3. V was clipped by 1 base and J by 2 bases; unmatched bases: 3. CDR3 length: 18 amino acids. Per germline, CDR1 GEAIGNYY and CDR2 EKD. The CDR3 protein is CACDTGGYAPWDTRQMFF. For the CDR3, the DNA is TGTGCCTGTGACACTGGGGGATACGCCCCCTGGGACACCCGACAGATGTTTTTC.

V gene TRDV2 combines with J gene TRDJ3; 13 nucleotides agree with TRDD3. The CDR3 runs to 20 residues. Trimming at V came to 3 bases and at J to 0 bases, leaving 7 bases not matched to a gene. Per germline, CDR1 GEAIGNYY and CDR2 EKD. The CDR3 protein is CACDRLLGDTSSWDTRQMFF. For the CDR3, the DNA is TGTGCCTGTGACCGGCTACTGGGGGATACGAGCTCCTGGGACACCCGACAGATGTTTTTC.